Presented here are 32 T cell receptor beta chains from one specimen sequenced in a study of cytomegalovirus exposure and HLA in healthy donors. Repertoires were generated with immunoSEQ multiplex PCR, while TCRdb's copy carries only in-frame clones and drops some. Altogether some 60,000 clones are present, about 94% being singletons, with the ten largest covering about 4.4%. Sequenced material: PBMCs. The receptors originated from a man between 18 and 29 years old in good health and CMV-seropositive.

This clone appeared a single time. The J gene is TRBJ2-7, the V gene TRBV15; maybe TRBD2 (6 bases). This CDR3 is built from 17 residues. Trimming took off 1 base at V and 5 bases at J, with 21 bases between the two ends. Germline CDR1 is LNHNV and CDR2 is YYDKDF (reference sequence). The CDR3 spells CATSRVVSPEGTNEQYF. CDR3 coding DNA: TGTGCCACCAGCAGAGTCGTCTCCCCGGAGGGTACGAACGAGCAGTACTTC.

CDR3 in DNA: TGTGCCAGCAGCTTTCCCTCGGGGGTTCATTATGAGCAGTACTTC. This codes for CASSFPSGVHYEQYF. V and J are TRBV7-2 and TRBJ2-7, with a possible D match to TRBD2 (6 bases). The V end was cut by 3 bases, the J end by 7 bases, with 19 bases between. Germline V gene lookup returns CDR1 SGHTA and CDR2 FQGNSA. This CDR3 is built from 15 residues.

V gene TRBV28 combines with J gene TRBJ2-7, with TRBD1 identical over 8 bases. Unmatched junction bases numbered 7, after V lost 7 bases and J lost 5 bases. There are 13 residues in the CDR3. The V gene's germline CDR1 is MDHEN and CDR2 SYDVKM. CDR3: CASKAGGPDEQYF. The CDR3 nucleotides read TGTGCCAGCAAGGCAGGGGGCCCCGACGAGCAGTACTTC.

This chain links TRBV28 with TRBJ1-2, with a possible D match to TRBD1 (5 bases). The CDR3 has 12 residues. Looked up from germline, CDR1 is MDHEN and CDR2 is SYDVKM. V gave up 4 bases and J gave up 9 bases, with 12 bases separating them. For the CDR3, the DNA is TGTGCCAGCAGTTCCGAGGTGGACAGCTACACCTTC. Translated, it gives CASSSEVDSYTF.

The CDR3 protein is CASIDLGGREQYF. For the CDR3, the DNA is TGTGCCAGCATCGACTTAGGGGGCCGCGAGCAGTACTTC. The gene calls are TRBV6-5 and TRBJ2-7; TRBD1 matches 7 bases. The J segment lost 6 bases and the V segment lost 7 bases, leaving 9 bases of the junction unmatched. Per germline, CDR1 MNHEY and CDR2 SVGAGI. The CDR3 has 13 amino acids.

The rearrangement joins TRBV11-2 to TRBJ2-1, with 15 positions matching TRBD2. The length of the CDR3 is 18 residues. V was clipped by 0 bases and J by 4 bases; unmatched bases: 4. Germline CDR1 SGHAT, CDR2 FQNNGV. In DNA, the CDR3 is TGTGCCAGCAGCTTAGATCTCGGGACTAGCGGGGGGTACAATGAGCAGTTCTTC. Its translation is CASSLDLGTSGGYNEQFF.

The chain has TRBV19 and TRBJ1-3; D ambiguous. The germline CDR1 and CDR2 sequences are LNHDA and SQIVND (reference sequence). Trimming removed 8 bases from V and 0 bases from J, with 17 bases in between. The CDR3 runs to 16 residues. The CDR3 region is CASPTQRLSSGNTIYF. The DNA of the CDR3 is TGTGCCAGTCCTACACAGCGGCTGAGCTCTGGAAACACCATATATTTT. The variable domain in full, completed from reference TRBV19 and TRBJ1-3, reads DGGITQSPKYLFRKEGQNVTLSCEQNLNHDAMYWYRQDPGQGLRLIYYSQIVNDFQKGDIAEGYSVSREKKESFPLTVTSAQKNPTAFYLCASPTQRLSSGNTIYFGEGSWLTVV.

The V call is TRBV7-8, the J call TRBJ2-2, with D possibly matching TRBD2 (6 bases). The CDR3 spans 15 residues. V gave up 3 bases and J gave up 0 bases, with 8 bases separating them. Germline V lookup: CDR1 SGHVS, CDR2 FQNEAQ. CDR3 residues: CASSLGGANTGELFF. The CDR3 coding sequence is TGTGCCAGCAGCTTGGGGGGAGCGAACACCGGGGAGCTGTTTTTT.

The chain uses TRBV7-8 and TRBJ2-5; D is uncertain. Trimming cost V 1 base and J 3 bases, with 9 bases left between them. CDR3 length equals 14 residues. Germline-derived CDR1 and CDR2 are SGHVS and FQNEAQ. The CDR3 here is CASSLGTVKETQYF. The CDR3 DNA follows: TGTGCCAGCAGCTTAGGTACAGTTAAAGAGACCCAGTACTTC.

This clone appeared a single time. CDR3 sequence (DNA): TGTGCCAGCAGCTTTAGCGGGGGGGCCGTAGAGACCCAGTACTTC. Its protein is CASSFSGGAVETQYF. The chain couples TRBV7-3 to TRBJ2-5, with 11 bases identical to TRBD2. Germline lookup yields CDR1 SGHTA and CDR2 FQGTGA. CDR3 size: 15 residues. J lost 4 bases, V lost 3 bases, and 4 bases had no gene match.

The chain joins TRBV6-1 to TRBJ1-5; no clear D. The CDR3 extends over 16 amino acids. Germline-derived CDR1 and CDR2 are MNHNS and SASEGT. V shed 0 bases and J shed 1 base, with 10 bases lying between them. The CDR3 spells CASSEADGLSNQPQHF. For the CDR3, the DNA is TGTGCCAGCAGTGAAGCCGACGGACTGAGCAATCAGCCCCAGCATTTT.

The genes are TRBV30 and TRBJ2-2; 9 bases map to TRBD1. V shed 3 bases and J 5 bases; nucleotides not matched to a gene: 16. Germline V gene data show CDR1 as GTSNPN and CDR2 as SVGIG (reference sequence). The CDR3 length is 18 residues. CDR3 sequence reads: CAWRLGTGLIRGTGELFF. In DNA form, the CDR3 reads TGTGCCTGGAGACTCGGGACAGGGCTCATTCGTGGAACCGGGGAGCTGTTTTTT.

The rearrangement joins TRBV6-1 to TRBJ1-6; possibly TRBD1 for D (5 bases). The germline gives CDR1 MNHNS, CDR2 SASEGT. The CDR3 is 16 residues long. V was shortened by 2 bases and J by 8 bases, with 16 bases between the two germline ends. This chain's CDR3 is CASSERGSAWYSPLHF. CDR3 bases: TGTGCCAGCAGTGAACGGGGGTCGGCATGGTATTCACCCCTCCACTTT.

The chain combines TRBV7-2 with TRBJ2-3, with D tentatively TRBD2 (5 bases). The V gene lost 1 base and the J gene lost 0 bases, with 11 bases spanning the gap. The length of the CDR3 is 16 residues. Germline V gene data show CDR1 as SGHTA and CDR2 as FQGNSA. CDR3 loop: CASSLGRRASTDTQYF. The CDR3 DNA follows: TGTGCCAGCAGCTTAGGCCGGCGGGCCAGCACAGATACGCAGTATTTT.

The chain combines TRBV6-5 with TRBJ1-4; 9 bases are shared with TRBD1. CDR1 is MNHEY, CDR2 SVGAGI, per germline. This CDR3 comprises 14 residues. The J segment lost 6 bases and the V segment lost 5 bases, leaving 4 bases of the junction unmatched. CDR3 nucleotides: TGTGCCAGCAGTCTACAGGGGGCGGATGAAAAACTGTTTTTT. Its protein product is CASSLQGADEKLFF.

DNA of the CDR3: TGTGCCAGCAGACAGGGACAGGGCCGGGGCTACACCTTC. This gives the protein CASRQGQGRGYTF. The chain couples TRBV6-5 to TRBJ1-2; 9 positions agree with TRBD1. Germline lookup yields CDR1 MNHEY and CDR2 SVGAGI. Losses at the gene ends were 6 bases for V and 8 bases for J; bases not matched to a gene: 7. This CDR3 region has 13 residues.

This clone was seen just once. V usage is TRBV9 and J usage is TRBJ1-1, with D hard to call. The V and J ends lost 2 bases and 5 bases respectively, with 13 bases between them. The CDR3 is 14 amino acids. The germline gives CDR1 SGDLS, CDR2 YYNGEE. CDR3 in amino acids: CASSVSMRETEAFF. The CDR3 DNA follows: TGTGCCAGCAGCGTGTCAATGAGGGAGACTGAAGCTTTCTTT.

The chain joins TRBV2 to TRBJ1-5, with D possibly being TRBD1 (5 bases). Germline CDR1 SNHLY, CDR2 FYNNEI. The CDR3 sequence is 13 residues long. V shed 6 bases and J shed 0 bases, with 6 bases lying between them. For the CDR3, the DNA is TGTGCCAGCAGAGGGGATAGCAATCAGCCCCAGCATTTT. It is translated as CASRGDSNQPQHF.

CDR3 in DNA: TGTGCCAGCAGTCCTCTAAGGCCCCTAGTTCAGCCCCAGCATTTT. It translates to CASSPLRPLVQPQHF. This chain uses TRBV28 with TRBJ1-5; D unresolved. Germline loops: CDR1 MDHEN, CDR2 SYDVKM. Trimming pared 5 bases from V and 6 bases from J, leaving 17 bases between. This CDR3 has 15 residues.

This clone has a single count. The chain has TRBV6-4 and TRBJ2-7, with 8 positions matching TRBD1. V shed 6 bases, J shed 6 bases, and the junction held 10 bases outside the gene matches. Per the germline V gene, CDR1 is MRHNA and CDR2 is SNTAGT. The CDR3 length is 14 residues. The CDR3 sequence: CASRAPARGREQYF. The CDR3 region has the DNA TGTGCCAGCAGGGCCCCGGCCAGGGGGCGCGAGCAGTACTTC.

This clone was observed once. The CDR3 is CASSLRDISTDTQYF. CDR3 DNA: TGTGCCAGCAGCCTTCGGGACATTAGCACAGATACGCAGTATTTT. This chain joins TRBV28 and TRBJ2-3; tentatively, D is TRBD1 (6 bases). The V and J ends lost 6 bases and 0 bases respectively, with 13 bases between them. CDR3 length equals 15 residues. Per the germline V gene, CDR1 is MDHEN and CDR2 is SYDVKM. The full variable domain, rest sourced from reference TRBV28 and TRBJ2-3, is DVKVTQSSRYLVKRTGEKVFLECVQDMDHENMFWYRQDPGLGLRLIYFSYDVKMKEKGDIPEGYSVSREKKERFSLILESASTNQTSMYLCASSLRDISTDTQYFGPGTRLTVL.

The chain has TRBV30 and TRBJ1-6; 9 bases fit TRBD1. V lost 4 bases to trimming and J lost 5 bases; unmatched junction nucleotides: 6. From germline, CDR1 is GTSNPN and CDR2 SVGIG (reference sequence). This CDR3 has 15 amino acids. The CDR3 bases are TGTGCCTGGACTCCTGGGGACAGGGATAATTCACCCCTCCACTTT. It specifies CAWTPGDRDNSPLHF.

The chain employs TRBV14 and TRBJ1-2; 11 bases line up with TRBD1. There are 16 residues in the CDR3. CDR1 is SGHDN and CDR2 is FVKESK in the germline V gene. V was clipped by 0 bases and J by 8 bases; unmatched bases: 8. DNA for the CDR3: TGTGCCAGCAGCCAAGAATGGAGGACAGGGGGCGACGGCTACACCTTC. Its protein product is CASSQEWRTGGDGYTF. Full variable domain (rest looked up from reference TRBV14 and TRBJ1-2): EAGVTQFPSHSVIEKGQTVTLRCDPISGHDNLYWYRRVMGKEIKFLLHFVKESKQDESGMPNNRFLAERTGGTYSTLKVQPAELEDSGVYFCASSQEWRTGGDGYTFGSGTRLTVV.

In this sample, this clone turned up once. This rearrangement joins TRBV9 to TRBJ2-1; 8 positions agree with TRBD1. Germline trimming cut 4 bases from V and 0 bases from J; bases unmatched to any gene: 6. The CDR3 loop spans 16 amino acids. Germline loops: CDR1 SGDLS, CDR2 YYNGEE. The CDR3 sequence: CASSPGQGNSYNEQFF. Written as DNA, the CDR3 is TGTGCCAGCAGCCCCGGACAGGGCAACTCCTACAATGAGCAGTTCTTC.

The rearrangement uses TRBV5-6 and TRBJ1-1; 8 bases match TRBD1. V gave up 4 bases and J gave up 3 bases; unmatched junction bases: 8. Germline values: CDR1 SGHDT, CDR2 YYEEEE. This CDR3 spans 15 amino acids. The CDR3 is CASSPQGARDTEAFF. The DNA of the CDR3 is TGTGCCAGCAGCCCCCAGGGGGCTCGGGACACTGAAGCTTTCTTT. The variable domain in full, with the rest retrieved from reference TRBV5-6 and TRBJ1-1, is DAGVTQSPTHLIKTRGQQVTLRCSPKSGHDTVSWYQQALGQGPQFIFQYYEEEERQRGNFPDRFSGHQFPNYSSELNVNALLLGDSALYLCASSPQGARDTEAFFGQGTRLTVV.

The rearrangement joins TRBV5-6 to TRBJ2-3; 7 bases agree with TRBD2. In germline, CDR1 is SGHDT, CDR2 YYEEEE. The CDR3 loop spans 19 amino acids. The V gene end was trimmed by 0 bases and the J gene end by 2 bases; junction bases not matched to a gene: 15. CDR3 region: CASSLDGLAGAGITDTQYF. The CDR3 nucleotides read TGTGCCAGCAGCTTGGATGGACTGGCTGGAGCGGGGATCACAGATACGCAGTATTTT.

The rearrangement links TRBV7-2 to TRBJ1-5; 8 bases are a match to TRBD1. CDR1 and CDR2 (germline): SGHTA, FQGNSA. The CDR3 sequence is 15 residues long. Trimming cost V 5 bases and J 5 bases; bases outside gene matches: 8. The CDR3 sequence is CASSLTGTGYQPQHF. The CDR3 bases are TGTGCCAGCAGCCTCACCGGGACAGGATATCAGCCCCAGCATTTT.

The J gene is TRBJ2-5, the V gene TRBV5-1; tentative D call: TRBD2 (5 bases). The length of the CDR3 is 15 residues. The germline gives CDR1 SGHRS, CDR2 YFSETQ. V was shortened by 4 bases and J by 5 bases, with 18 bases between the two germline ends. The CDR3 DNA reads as TGCGCCAGCAGCCCCCTACTAGGGATCGATGAGACCCAGTACTTC. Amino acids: CASSPLLGIDETQYF.

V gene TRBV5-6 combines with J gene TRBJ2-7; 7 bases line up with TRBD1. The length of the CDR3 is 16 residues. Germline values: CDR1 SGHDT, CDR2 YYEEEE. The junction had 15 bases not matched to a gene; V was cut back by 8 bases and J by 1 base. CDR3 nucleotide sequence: TGTGCCAGTACTCTCCGACAGGGCATCTTTTCCTACGAGCAGTACTTC. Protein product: CASTLRQGIFSYEQYF.

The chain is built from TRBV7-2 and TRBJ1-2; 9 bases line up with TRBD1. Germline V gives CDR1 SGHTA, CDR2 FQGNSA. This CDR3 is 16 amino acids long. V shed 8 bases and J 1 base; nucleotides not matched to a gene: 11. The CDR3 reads CASPLGQGRFNYGYTF. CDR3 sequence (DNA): TGTGCCAGCCCTCTCGGACAGGGGAGGTTTAACTATGGCTACACCTTC. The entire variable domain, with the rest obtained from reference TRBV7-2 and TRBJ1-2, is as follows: GAGVSQSPSNKVTEKGKDVELRCDPISGHTALYWYRQSLGQGLEFLIYFQGNSAPDKSGLPSDRFSAERTGGSVSTLTIQRTQQEDSAVYLCASPLGQGRFNYGYTFGSGTRLTVV.

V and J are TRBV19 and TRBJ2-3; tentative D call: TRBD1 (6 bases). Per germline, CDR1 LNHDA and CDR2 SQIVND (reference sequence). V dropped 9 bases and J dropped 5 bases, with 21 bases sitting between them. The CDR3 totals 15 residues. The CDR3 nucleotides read TGTGCCAGCAATCCCCCGGGACACAATAAAGATACGCAGTATTTT. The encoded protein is CASNPPGHNKDTQYF.

The CDR3 protein is CASRGQGYEQYF. In nucleotides, the CDR3 is TGTGCCAGCAGAGGACAGGGGTACGAGCAGTACTTC. The rearrangement uses TRBV27 and TRBJ2-7; 9 bases are shared with TRBD1. The junction had 1 base not matched to a gene; V was cut back by 6 bases and J by 4 bases. Germline V gene data show CDR1 as MNHEY and CDR2 as SMNVEV (reference sequence). The CDR3 runs to 12 residues.